Sequencing of this T cell receptor (beta chain) was carried out in a study of blood T cell repertoires in COVID-19. TCRdb keeps only in-frame clones here, not all; method: immunoSEQ multiplex PCR. The sample yields around 360,000 clones, 70% to 90% seen once. The CDR3 loop spans 13 amino acids. Germline V CDR1 and CDR2: LNHDA, SQIVND (reference sequence). The V segment lost 7 bases and the J segment 3 bases; nucleotides outside the gene matches: 4. Sequencing used PBMCs or T cells enriched from blood (not recorded which). The V and J genes are TRBV19 and TRBJ1-2; 8 bases map to TRBD1. The TCR comes from a man in his forties in a cohort exposed to, infected with or recovered from COVID-19 (not recorded which). The CDR3 nucleotides read TGTGCCAGTATGGACAGGGTTGACTATGGCTACACCTTC. Protein product: CASMDRVDYGYTF. Full variable domain (missing parts from reference TRBV19 and TRBJ1-2): DGGITQSPKYLFRKEGQNVTLSCEQNLNHDAMYWYRQDPGQGLRLIYYSQIVNDFQKGDIAEGYSVSREKKESFPLTVTSAQKNPTAFYLCASMDRVDYGYTFGSGTRLTVV.